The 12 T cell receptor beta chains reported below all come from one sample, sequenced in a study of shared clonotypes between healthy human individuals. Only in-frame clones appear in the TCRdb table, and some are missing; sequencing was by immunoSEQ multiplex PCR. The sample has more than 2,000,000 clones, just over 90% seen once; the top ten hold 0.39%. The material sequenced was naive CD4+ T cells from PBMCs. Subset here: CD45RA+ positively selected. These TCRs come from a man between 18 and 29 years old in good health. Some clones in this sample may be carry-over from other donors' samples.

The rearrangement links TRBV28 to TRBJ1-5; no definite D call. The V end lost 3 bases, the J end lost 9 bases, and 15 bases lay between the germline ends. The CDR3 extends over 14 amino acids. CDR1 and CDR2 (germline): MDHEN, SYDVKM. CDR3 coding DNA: TGTGCCAGCAGTTTTCGGCCTAGGAGTGTGCCCCAGCATTTT. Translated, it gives CASSFRPRSVPQHF.

The CDR3 region is CASSPGARPGTGFGYTF. CDR3 nucleotide sequence: TGCGCCAGCAGCCCGGGGGCCCGGCCCGGGACAGGGTTTGGCTACACCTTC. The chain has TRBV5-1 and TRBJ1-2; 9 bases agree with TRBD1. The V and J ends lost 4 bases and 7 bases, in that order; junction bases with no gene match: 17. This CDR3 is 17 amino acids long. Germline CDR1 and CDR2: SGHRS and YFSETQ.

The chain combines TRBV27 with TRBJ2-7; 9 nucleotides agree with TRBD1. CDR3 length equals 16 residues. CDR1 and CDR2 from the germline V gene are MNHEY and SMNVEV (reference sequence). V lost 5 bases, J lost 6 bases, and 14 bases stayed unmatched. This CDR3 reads CASSPSPGQGIREQYF. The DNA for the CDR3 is TGTGCCAGCAGTCCGTCCCCGGGACAGGGAATTCGCGAGCAGTACTTC.

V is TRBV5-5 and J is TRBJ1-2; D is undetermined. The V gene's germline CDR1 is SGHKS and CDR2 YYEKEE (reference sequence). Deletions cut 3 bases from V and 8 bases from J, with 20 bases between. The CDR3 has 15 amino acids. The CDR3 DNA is TGTGCCAGCAGCTCGCCCCTGATTGGGTCACAGGGCTACACCTTC. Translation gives CASSSPLIGSQGYTF. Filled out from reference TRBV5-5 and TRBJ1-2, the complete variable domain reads DAGVTQSPTHLIKTRGQQVTLRCSPISGHKSVSWYQQVLGQGPQFIFQYYEKEERGRGNFPDRFSARQFPNYSSELNVNALLLGDSALYLCASSSPLIGSQGYTFGSGTRLTVV.

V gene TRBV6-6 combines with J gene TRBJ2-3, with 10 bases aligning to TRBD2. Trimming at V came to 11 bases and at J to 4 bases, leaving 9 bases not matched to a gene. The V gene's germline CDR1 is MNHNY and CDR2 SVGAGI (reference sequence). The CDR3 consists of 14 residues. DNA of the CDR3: TGTGCCGTCCGGAGGCTAGCGGGAGCAGATACGCAGTATTTT. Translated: CAVRRLAGADTQYF.

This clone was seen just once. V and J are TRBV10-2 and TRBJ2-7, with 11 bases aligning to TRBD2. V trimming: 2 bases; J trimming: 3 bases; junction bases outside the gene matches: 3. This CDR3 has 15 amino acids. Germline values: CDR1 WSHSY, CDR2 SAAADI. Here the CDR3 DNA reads TGCGCCAGCAGTGAGGTAGCGGGAGGGCTCTACGAGCAGTACTTC. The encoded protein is CASSEVAGGLYEQYF.

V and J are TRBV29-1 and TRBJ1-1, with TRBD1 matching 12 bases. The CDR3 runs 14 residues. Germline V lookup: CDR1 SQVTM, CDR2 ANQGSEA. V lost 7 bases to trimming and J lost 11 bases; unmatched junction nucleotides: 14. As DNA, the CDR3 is TGCAGCGCGTCACCCGGGACAGGGGGCGCTGGGGCTTTCTTT. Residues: CSASPGTGGAGAFF. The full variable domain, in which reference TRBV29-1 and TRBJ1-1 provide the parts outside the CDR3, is SAVISQKPSRDICQRGTSLTIQCQVDSQVTMMFWYRQQPGQSLTLIATANQGSEATYESGFVIDKFPISRPNLTFSTLTVSNMSPEDSSIYLCSASPGTGGAGAFFGQGTRLTVV.

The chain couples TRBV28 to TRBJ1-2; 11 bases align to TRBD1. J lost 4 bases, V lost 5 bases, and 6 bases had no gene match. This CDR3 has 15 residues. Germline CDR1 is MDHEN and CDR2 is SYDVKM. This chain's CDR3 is CASSPRTGGAYGYTF. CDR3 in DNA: TGTGCCAGCAGTCCCCGGACAGGGGGCGCCTATGGCTACACCTTC.

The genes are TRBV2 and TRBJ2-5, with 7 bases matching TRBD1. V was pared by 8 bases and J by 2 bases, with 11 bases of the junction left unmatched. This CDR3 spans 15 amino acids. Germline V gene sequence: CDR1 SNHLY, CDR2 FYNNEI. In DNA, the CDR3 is TGTGCCAGCGGGACAGTACGGTCATTGCAAGAGACCCAGTACTTC. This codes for CASGTVRSLQETQYF.

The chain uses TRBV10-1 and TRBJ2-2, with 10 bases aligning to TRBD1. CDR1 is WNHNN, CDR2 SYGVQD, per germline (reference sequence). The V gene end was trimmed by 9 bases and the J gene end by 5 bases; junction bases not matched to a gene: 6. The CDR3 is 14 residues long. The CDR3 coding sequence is TGCGCCAGGGACGGACAGGGGGTTACCGGGGAGCTGTTTTTT. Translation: CARDGQGVTGELFF.

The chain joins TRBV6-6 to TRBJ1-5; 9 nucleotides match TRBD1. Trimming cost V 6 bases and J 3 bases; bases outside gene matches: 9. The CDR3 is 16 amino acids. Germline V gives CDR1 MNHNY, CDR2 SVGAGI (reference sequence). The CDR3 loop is CASRGSRDRANQPQHF. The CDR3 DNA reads TGTGCCAGCAGGGGGTCCCGGGACAGGGCCAATCAGCCCCAGCATTTT.

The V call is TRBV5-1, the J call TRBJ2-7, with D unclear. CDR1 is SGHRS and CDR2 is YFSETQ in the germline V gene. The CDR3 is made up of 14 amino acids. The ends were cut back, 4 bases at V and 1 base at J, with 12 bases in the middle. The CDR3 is CASSPLPRSYEQYF. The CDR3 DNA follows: TGCGCCAGCAGCCCCCTCCCCCGATCCTACGAGCAGTACTTC.